These 22 T cell receptor beta chains originate from one sample sequenced in a study of cytomegalovirus exposure and HLA in healthy donors. Some clones are missing from TCRdb's copy, which holds only in-frame ones; the method was immunoSEQ multiplex PCR. The repertoire holds tens of thousands of clones, with roughly 90% as singletons. Sequences were obtained from PBMCs. The receptors originated from a young woman in good health and CMV-seronegative.

The chain couples TRBV18 to TRBJ1-4; 10 bases agree with TRBD1. Losses at the gene ends were 4 bases for V and 4 bases for J; bases not matched to a gene: 0. Germline values: CDR1 KGHSH, CDR2 LQKENI. The CDR3 runs to 14 residues. The CDR3 loop is CASSRDRGNEKLFF. As DNA, the CDR3 is TGTGCCAGCTCACGGGACAGGGGTAATGAAAAACTGTTTTTT.

The V gene is TRBV10-3, the J gene TRBJ1-1; possible D gene TRBD1, 5 bases. The germline V gene encodes CDR1 ENHRY and CDR2 SYGVKD. The CDR3 runs to 15 residues. With 8 bases removed from V and 4 bases from J, the gap between germline ends came to 20 bases. This CDR3 reads CAIRGTGARGTEAFF. For the CDR3, the DNA is TGTGCCATCCGGGGGACGGGTGCTAGGGGCACTGAAGCTTTCTTT.

This clone was found a few times. This sequence joins TRBV11-2 and TRBJ2-2, with D perhaps matching TRBD1 (6 bases). CDR1 and CDR2 from the germline V gene are SGHAT and FQNNGV. CDR3 length: 15 amino acids. V was trimmed by 4 bases and J by 1 base, leaving 10 bases between them. The CDR3 nucleotides are TGTGCCAGCAGCTCGGGACACAGGAACACCGGGGAGCTGTTTTTT. Protein sequence: CASSSGHRNTGELFF.

This chain uses TRBV18 with TRBJ2-7, with 11 bases identical to TRBD1. V lost 7 bases and J lost 2; bases outside the gene matches: 4. This CDR3 is built from 14 residues. Germline V gives CDR1 KGHSH, CDR2 LQKENI. CDR3 coding DNA: TGTGCCAGCTACAAGGGACAGGGGGCCTACGAGCAGTACTTC. It codes for CASYKGQGAYEQYF.

This chain links TRBV2 with TRBJ2-7, with 7 positions matching TRBD1. The CDR3 is made up of 14 amino acids. V trimming: 6 bases; J trimming: 0 bases; junction bases outside the gene matches: 5. CDR1 is SNHLY and CDR2 is FYNNEI in the germline V gene. The CDR3 reads CASRNRDSSYEQYF. Written as DNA, the CDR3 is TGTGCCAGCAGGAACCGGGACAGCTCCTACGAGCAGTACTTC.

The chain carries TRBV27 and TRBJ2-5, with D maybe TRBD1 (5 bases). V was trimmed by 0 bases and J by 4 bases, leaving 9 bases between them. CDR3 size: 14 residues. Germline loops: CDR1 MNHEY, CDR2 SMNVEV (reference sequence). This chain's CDR3 is CASSLSRVRETQYF. The CDR3 bases are TGTGCCAGCAGTTTATCCAGGGTGAGAGAGACCCAGTACTTC.

The gene calls are TRBV2 and TRBJ1-5; 8 bases match TRBD1. The CDR3 contains 17 residues. V lost 5 bases and J lost 3; bases outside the gene matches: 12. Looked up from germline, CDR1 is SNHLY and CDR2 is FYNNEI. As DNA, the CDR3 is TGTGCCAGCAGTTGGGGAGGCAGGGGGCCTAACAATCAGCCCCAGCATTTT. It is translated as CASSWGGRGPNNQPQHF.

The rearrangement joins TRBV7-8 to TRBJ2-7; D remains ambiguous. CDR3 size: 12 residues. V was pared by 5 bases and J by 0 bases, with 5 bases between. Germline V gives CDR1 SGHVS, CDR2 FQNEAQ. For the CDR3, the DNA is TGTGCCAGCAGCCCGAGCTCCTACGAGCAGTACTTC. It is translated as CASSPSSYEQYF.

The rearrangement links TRBV28 to TRBJ2-7; 8 bases are shared with TRBD2. The length of the CDR3 is 15 residues. V dropped 4 bases and J dropped 5; count of bases not matched to a gene: 10. Germline assignment: CDR1 MDHEN and CDR2 SYDVKM. CDR3 residues: CASSSPHRAGDEQYF. The CDR3 DNA sequence: TGTGCCAGCAGTTCCCCCCACCGAGCGGGGGACGAGCAGTACTTC.

The CDR3 DNA follows: TGTGCCAGCAGTTACTCGATACGGGGAGCCTACGAGCAGTACTTC. It translates to CASSYSIRGAYEQYF. The genes are TRBV6-6 and TRBJ2-7, with D perhaps TRBD2 (5 bases). The CDR3 extends over 15 amino acids. From germline, CDR1 is MNHNY and CDR2 SVGAGI (reference sequence). V was clipped by 0 bases and J by 2 bases, with 11 bases between them.

The chain recombines TRBV5-1 with TRBJ1-2, with a possible D match to TRBD1 (6 bases). Between the trimmed V and J ends, which lost 6 bases and 6 bases, there was a span of 18 bases. CDR1 SGHRS and CDR2 YFSETQ come from the germline V gene. The CDR3 contains 14 residues. The DNA of the CDR3 is TGCGCCAGCAAGACACAGGGCCCCTCAAATGGCTACACCTTC. Protein: CASKTQGPSNGYTF.

This clone was detected once. V is TRBV4-2 and J is TRBJ2-3; maybe TRBD2 (5 bases). Germline V lookup: CDR1 LGHNA, CDR2 YNFKEQ. The V end lost 1 base, the J end lost 8 bases, and 10 bases lay between the germline ends. There are 13 residues in the CDR3. DNA of the CDR3: TGTGCCAGCAGCCAAGTGGAAGGAGGTACGCAGTATTTT. This codes for CASSQVEGGTQYF.

V usage is TRBV10-3 and J usage is TRBJ1-3; D is possibly TRBD1 (5 bases). Trimming took 6 bases from V and 0 from J, leaving 12 bases between them. The CDR3 has 15 residues. CDR1 and CDR2 (germline): ENHRY, SYGVKD. CDR3 DNA: TGTGCCATCAGACGGGACGGGAGCTCTGGAAACACCATATATTTT. It codes for CAIRRDGSSGNTIYF.

The chain is built from TRBV11-2 and TRBJ2-1; a weak D match, TRBD2 (5 bases). Germline lookup yields CDR1 SGHAT and CDR2 FQNNGV. This CDR3 contains 15 residues. Trimming removed 1 base from V and 4 bases from J, with 11 bases in between. The DNA for the CDR3 is TGTGCCAGCAGCTTAGGTTCGACTAATTACAATGAGCAGTTCTTC. It encodes CASSLGSTNYNEQFF. Drawing the rest from reference TRBV11-2 and TRBJ2-1, the complete variable domain is EAGVAQSPRYKIIEKRQSVAFWCNPISGHATLYWYQQILGQGPKLLIQFQNNGVVDDSQLPKDRFSAERLKGVDSTLKIQPAKLEDSAVYLCASSLGSTNYNEQFFGPGTRLTVL.

V and J are TRBV7-9 and TRBJ2-5, with TRBD1 matching over 8 bases. Germline trimming cut 5 bases from V and 5 bases from J; bases unmatched to any gene: 13. This CDR3 is 16 amino acids long. Germline-derived CDR1 and CDR2 are SEHNR and FQNEAQ (reference sequence). CDR3 loop: CASSVPRGHWGETQYF. The CDR3 bases are TGTGCCAGCAGCGTCCCCAGGGGGCATTGGGGTGAGACCCAGTACTTC. Filled out from reference TRBV7-9 and TRBJ2-5, the complete variable domain reads DTGVSQNPRHKITKRGQNVTFRCDPISEHNRLYWYRQTLGQGPEFLTYFQNEAQLEKSRLLSDRFSAERPKGSFSTLEIQRTEQGDSAMYLCASSVPRGHWGETQYFGPGTRLLVL.

J is TRBJ2-7 and V is TRBV9, with 10 nucleotides matching TRBD2. Germline V gives CDR1 SGDLS, CDR2 YYNGEE. With V trimmed by 0 bases and J by 4 bases, 7 bases remained unmatched. The CDR3 consists of 16 residues. CDR3 amino acids: CASSVEASGSRYEQYF. As DNA, the CDR3 is TGTGCCAGCAGCGTAGAGGCTAGCGGGAGTCGGTACGAGCAGTACTTC. Variable domain in full (rest from reference TRBV9 and TRBJ2-7): DSGVTQTPKHLITATGQRVTLRCSPRSGDLSVYWYQQSLDQGLQFLIQYYNGEERAKGNILERFSAQQFPDLHSELNLSSLELGDSALYFCASSVEASGSRYEQYFGPGTRLTVT.

This clone came up once. The chain combines TRBV27 with TRBJ2-1; 10 bases agree with TRBD2. Trimming cost V 4 bases and J 1 base; bases outside gene matches: 7. CDR3 size: 17 residues. In germline, CDR1 is MNHEY, CDR2 SMNVEV (reference sequence). CDR3 protein: CASSSQRTSGSYNEQFF. As DNA, the CDR3 is TGTGCCAGCAGTTCGCAAAGGACTAGCGGTTCCTACAATGAGCAGTTCTTC.

The table lists this clone with a count of one. The chain joins TRBV5-1 to TRBJ2-1; 10 bases map to TRBD1. Germline V gene data show CDR1 as SGHRS and CDR2 as YFSETQ. The CDR3 totals 15 residues. Trimming took 3 bases from V and 9 from J; bases not matched to a gene: 9. The CDR3 sequence: CASSSQGTGVGEQFF. The DNA of the CDR3 is TGCGCCAGCAGCTCCCAGGGGACAGGGGTTGGTGAGCAGTTCTTC.

This rearrangement joins TRBV25-1 to TRBJ2-2; 7 bases line up with TRBD2. V dropped 3 bases and J dropped 6; count of bases not matched to a gene: 10. This CDR3 has 16 residues. In germline, CDR1 is MGHDK, CDR2 SYGVNS. As DNA, the CDR3 is TGTGCCAGCAGTGATTCGGGGGGAGGGTTCGCCGGGGAGCTGTTTTTT. Encoded protein: CASSDSGGGFAGELFF.

The rearrangement joins TRBV5-1 to TRBJ2-1, with 9 bases aligning to TRBD2. The CDR3 has 16 amino acids. The trim removed 0 bases at V and 4 bases at J, leaving 5 bases unmatched. In germline, CDR1 is SGHRS, CDR2 YFSETQ. The CDR3 reads CASSLGLAGRYNEQFF. The CDR3 DNA reads as TGCGCCAGCAGCTTGGGGCTAGCGGGAAGATACAATGAGCAGTTCTTC.

The chain employs TRBV5-1 and TRBJ1-2; a weak D match, TRBD1 (5 bases). The V and J ends lost 2 bases and 8 bases respectively, with 10 bases between them. The length of the CDR3 is 12 residues. Germline V gene sequence: CDR1 SGHRS, CDR2 YFSETQ. The CDR3 loop is CASSFMGRGYTF. CDR3 bases: TGCGCCAGCAGCTTCATGGGGCGCGGCTACACCTTC.

The CDR3 sequence: CASSLLVLAGTTDTQYF. DNA for the CDR3: TGTGCCAGCAGTTTATTGGTACTAGCGGGGACCACAGATACGCAGTATTTT. The J gene is TRBJ2-3, the V gene TRBV27, with TRBD2 matching 10 bases. The CDR3 runs to 17 residues. After removal of 1 base from V and 2 bases from J, the junction contained 6 bases not matched to a gene. Germline V CDR1 and CDR2: MNHEY, SMNVEV (reference sequence).